This T cell receptor beta chain was captured in a study of blood T cell repertoires in COVID-19. Germline-derived CDR1 and CDR2 are MNHEY and SMNVEV (reference sequence). CDR3 length: 17 amino acids. Trimming left V 5 bases short and J 2 bases short, with 19 bases between. The method was immunoSEQ multiplex PCR; TCRdb's version includes in-frame clones alone and lacks a portion of them. This sample has some 100,000 clones, with approximately 89% found just once. The sample was peripheral blood. The chain couples TRBV27 to TRBJ1-5; perhaps TRBD1 as D (6 bases). The TCR was taken from a man aged 45-60 years with acute or convalescent COVID-19. The DNA of the CDR3 is TGTGCCAGCAGTGCCAAATTCAGGGGAAGGGGCAATCAGCCCCAGCATTTT. Amino acid sequence: CASSAKFRGRGNQPQHF.